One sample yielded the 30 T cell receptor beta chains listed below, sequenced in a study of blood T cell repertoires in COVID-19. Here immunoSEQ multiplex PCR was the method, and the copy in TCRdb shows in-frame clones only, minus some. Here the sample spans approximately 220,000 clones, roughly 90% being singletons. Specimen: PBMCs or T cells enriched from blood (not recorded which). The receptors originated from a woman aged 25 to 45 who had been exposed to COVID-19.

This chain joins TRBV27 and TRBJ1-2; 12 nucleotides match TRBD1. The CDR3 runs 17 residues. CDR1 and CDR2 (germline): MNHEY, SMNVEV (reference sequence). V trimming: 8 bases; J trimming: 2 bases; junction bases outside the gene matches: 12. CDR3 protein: CASQSRDRGLGNYGYTF. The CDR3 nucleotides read TGTGCCAGCCAAAGCCGGGACAGGGGGCTCGGGAACTATGGCTACACCTTC.

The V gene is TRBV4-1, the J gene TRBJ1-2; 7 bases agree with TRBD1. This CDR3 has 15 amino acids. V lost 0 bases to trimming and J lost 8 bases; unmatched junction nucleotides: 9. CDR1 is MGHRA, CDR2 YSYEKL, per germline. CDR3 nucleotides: TGCGCCAGCAGCCAAGAGTGGCAGGGGGGTGGGGGCTACACCTTC. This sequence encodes CASSQEWQGGGGYTF.

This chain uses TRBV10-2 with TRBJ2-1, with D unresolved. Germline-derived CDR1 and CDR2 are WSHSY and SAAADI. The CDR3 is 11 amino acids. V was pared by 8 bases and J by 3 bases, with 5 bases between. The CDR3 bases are TGCGCCAGCCAGGACTACAATGAGCAGTTCTTC. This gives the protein CASQDYNEQFF.

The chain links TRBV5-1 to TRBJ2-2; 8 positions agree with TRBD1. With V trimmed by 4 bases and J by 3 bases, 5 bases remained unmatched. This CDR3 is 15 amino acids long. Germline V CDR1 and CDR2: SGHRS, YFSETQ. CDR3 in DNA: TGCGCCAGCAGCCCGGCAGGGGGCGACACCGGGGAGCTGTTTTTT. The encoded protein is CASSPAGGDTGELFF.

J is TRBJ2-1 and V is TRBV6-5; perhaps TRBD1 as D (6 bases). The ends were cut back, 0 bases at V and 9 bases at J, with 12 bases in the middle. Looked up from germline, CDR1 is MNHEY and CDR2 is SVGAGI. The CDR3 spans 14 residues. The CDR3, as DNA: TGTGCCAGCAGTTACTCGTATGACAGGTCTGAGCAGTTCTTC. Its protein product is CASSYSYDRSEQFF.

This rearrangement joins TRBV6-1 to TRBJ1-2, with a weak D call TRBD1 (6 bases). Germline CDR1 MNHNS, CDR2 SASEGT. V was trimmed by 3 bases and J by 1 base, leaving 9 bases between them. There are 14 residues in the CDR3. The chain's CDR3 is CASSETGSNYGYTF. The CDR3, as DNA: TGTGCCAGCAGTGAGACAGGAAGTAACTATGGCTACACCTTC.

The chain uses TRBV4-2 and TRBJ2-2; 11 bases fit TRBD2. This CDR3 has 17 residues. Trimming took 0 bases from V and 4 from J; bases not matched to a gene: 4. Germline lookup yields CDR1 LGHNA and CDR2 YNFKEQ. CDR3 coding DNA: TGTGCCAGCAGCCAAGAAGCTAGCGGGGGGCCCACCGGGGAGCTGTTTTTT. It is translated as CASSQEASGGPTGELFF.

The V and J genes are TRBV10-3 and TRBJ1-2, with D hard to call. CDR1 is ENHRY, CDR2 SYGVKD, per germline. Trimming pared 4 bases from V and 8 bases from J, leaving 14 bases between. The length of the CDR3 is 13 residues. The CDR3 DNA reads TGTGCCATCAGTGGTCCAGATACTAACGGCTACACCTTC. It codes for CAISGPDTNGYTF.

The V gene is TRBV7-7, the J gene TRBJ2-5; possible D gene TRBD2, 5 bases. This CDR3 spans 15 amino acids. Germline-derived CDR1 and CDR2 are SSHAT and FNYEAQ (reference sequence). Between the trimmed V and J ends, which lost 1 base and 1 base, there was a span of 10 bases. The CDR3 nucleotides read TGTGCCAGCAGCTTAGGGCTAGCCTCCCAAGAGACCCAGTACTTC. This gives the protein CASSLGLASQETQYF.

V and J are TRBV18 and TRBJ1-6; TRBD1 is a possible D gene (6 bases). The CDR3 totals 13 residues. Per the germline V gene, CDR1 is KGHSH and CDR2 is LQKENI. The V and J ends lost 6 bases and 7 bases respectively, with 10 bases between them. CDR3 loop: CASSKQGNSPLHF. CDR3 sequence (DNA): TGTGCCAGCTCGAAACAGGGAAATTCACCCCTCCACTTT.

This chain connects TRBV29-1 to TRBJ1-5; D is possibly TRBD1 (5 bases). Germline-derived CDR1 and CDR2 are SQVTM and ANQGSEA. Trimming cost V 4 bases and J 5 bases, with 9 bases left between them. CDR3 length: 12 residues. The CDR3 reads CSVGQGDQPQHF. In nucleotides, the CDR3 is TGCAGCGTTGGGCAGGGTGATCAGCCCCAGCATTTT.

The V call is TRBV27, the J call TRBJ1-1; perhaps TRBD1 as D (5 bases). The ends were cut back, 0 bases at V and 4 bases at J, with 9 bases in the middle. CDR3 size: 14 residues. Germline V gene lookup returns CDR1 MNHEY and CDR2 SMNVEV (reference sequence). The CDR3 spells CASSLSGVGTEAFF. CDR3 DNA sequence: TGTGCCAGCAGTTTATCAGGGGTGGGCACTGAAGCTTTCTTT.

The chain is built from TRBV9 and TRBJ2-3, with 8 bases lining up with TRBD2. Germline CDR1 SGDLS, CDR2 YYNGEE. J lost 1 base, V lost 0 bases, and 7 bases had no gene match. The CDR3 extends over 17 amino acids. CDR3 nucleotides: TGTGCCAGCAGCGTAGCCTTCCCGACTAGCGGCACAGATACGCAGTATTTT. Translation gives CASSVAFPTSGTDTQYF. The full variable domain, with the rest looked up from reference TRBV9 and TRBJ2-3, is DSGVTQTPKHLITATGQRVTLRCSPRSGDLSVYWYQQSLDQGLQFLIQYYNGEERAKGNILERFSAQQFPDLHSELNLSSLELGDSALYFCASSVAFPTSGTDTQYFGPGTRLTVL.

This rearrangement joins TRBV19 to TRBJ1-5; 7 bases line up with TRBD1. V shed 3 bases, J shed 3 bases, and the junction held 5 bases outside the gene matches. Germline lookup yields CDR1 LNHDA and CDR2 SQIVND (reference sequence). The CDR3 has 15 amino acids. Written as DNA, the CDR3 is TGTGCCAGTAGTATTCGGGACAGTACCAATCAGCCCCAGCATTTT. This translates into CASSIRDSTNQPQHF.

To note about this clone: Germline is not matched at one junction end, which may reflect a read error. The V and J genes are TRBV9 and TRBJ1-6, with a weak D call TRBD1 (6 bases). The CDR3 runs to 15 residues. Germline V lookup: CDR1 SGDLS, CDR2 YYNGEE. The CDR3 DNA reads TGTGCCAGCAACGTAGCCGGACAGCGGAATTCACCCCTCCACTTT. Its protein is CASNVAGQRNSPLHF. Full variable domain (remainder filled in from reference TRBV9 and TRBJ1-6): DSGVTQTPKHLITATGQRVTLRCSPRSGDLSVYWYQQSLDQGLQFLIQYYNGEERAKGNILERFSAQQFPDLHSELNLSSLELGDSALYFCASNVAGQRNSPLHFGNGTRLTVT.

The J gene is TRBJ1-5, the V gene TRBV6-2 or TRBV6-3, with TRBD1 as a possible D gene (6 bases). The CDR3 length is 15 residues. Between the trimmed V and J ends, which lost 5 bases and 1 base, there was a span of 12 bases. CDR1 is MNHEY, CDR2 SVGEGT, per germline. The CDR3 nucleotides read TGTGCCAGCAGTGAGACAGGACCCAGCAATCAGCCCCAGCATTTT. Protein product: CASSETGPSNQPQHF.

CDR3 amino acids: CASSREAGEGTEAFF. In DNA, the CDR3 is TGCGCCAGCAGCCGGGAGGCAGGGGAGGGCACTGAAGCTTTCTTT. The V gene is TRBV5-1, the J gene TRBJ1-1, with D perhaps matching TRBD1 (6 bases). Germline assignment: CDR1 SGHRS and CDR2 YFSETQ. The CDR3 runs to 15 residues. Trimming shortened V by 4 bases and J by 4 bases, and 17 bases separated the two germline ends.

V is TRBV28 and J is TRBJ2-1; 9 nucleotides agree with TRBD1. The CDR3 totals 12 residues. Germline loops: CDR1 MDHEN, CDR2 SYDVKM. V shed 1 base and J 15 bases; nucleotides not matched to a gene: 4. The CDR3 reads CASSLLQGAGFF. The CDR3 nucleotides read TGTGCCAGCAGTTTATTACAGGGGGCAGGGTTCTTC. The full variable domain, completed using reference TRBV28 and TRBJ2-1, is DVKVTQSSRYLVKRTGEKVFLECVQDMDHENMFWYRQDPGLGLRLIYFSYDVKMKEKGDIPEGYSVSREKKERFSLILESASTNQTSMYLCASSLLQGAGFFGPGTRLTVL.

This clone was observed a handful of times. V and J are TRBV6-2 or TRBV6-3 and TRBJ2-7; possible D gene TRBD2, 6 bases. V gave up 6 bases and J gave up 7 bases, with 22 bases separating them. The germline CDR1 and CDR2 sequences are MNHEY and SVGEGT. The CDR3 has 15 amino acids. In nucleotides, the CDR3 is TGTGCCAGCAGCCCCGGAGGGGCCGGGAAAGTTGAGCAGTACTTC. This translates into CASSPGGAGKVEQYF.

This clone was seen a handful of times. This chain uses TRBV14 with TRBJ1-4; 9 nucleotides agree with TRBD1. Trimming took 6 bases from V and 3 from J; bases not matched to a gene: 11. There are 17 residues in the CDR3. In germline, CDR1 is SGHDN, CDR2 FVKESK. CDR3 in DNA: TGTGCCAGCAGACGGGACAGGGTAGTCTCGTCTAATGAAAAACTGTTTTTT. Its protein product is CASRRDRVVSSNEKLFF.

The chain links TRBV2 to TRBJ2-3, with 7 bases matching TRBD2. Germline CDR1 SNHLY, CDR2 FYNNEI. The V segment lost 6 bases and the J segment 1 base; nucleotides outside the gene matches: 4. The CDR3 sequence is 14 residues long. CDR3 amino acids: CASSGTTGTDTQYF. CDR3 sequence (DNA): TGTGCCAGCAGCGGGACTACCGGCACAGATACGCAGTATTTT.

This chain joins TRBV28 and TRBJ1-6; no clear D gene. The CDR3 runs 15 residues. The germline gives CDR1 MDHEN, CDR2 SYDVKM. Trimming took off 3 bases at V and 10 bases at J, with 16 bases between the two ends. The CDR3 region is CASSFMRGNSSPLHF. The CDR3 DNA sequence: TGTGCCAGCAGTTTTATGAGAGGGAATTCGTCACCCCTCCACTTT.

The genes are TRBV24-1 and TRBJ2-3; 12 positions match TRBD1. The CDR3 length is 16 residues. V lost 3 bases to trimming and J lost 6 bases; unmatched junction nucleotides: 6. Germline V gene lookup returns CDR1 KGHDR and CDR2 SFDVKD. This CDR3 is CATSDPGQGATDTQYF. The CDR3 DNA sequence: TGTGCCACCAGTGATCCGGGACAGGGGGCGACGGATACGCAGTATTTT.

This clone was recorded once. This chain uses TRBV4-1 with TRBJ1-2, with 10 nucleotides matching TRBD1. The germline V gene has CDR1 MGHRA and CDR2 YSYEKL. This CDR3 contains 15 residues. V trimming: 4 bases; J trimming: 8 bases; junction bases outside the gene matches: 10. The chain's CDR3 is CASSRSGTGVDGYTF. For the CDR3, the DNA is TGCGCCAGCAGCCGATCCGGGACAGGGGTGGACGGCTACACCTTC.

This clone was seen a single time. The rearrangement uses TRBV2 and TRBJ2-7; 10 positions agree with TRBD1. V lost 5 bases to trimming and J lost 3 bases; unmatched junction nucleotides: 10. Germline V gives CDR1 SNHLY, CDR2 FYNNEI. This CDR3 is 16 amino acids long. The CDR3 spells CASSSVGTGDIYEQYF. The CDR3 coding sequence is TGTGCCAGCAGTTCCGTCGGGACAGGGGACATCTACGAGCAGTACTTC. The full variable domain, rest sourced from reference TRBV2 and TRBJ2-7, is EPEVTQTPSHQVTQMGQEVILRCVPISNHLYFYWYRQILGQKVEFLVSFYNNEISEKSEIFDDQFSVERPDGSNFTLKIRSTKLEDSAMYFCASSSVGTGDIYEQYFGPGTRLTVT.

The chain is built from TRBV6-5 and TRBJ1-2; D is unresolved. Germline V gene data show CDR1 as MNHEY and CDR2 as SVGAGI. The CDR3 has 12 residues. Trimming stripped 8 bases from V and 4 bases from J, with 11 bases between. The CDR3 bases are TGTGCCAGCGGGCACGGAATCTATGGCTACACCTTC. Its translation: CASGHGIYGYTF.

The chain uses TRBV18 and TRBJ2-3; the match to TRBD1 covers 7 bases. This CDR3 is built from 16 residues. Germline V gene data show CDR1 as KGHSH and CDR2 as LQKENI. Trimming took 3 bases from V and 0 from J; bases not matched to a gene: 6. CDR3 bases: TGTGCCAGCTCACCGACCGACAGGGCTAGCACAGATACGCAGTATTTT. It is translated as CASSPTDRASTDTQYF.

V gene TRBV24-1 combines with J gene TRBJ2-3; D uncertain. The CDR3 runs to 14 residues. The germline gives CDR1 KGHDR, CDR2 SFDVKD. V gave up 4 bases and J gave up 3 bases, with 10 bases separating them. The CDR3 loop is CATSDPTGTDTQYF. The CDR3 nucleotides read TGTGCCACCAGTGACCCTACCGGTACAGATACGCAGTATTTT.

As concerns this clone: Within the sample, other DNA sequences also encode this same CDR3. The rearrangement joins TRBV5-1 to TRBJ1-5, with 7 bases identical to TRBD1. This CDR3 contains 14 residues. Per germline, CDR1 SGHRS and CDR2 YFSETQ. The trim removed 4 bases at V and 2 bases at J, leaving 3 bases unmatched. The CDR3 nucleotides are TGCGCCAGCAGCCAAACAGGGGGCAATCAGCCCCAGCATTTT. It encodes CASSQTGGNQPQHF.

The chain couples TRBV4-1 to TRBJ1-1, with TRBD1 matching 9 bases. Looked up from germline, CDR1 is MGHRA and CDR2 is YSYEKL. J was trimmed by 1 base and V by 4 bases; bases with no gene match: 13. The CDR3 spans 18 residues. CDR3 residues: CASSRSRDRVGENTEAFF. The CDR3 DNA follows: TGCGCCAGCAGCCGCTCCCGGGACAGGGTTGGCGAGAACACTGAAGCTTTCTTT.